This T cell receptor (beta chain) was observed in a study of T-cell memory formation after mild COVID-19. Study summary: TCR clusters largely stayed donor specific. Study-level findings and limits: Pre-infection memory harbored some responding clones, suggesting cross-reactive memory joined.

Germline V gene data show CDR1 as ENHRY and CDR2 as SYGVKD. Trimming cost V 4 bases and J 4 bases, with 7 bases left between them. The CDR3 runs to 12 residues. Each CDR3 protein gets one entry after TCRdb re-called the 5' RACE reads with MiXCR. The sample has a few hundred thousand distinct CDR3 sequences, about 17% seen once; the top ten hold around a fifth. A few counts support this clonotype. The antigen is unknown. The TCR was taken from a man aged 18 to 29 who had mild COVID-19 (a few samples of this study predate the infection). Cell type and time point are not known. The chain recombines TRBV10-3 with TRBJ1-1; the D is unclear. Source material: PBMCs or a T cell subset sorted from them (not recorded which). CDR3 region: CAISVGGTEAFF. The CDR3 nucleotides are TGTGCCATCAGTGTCGGAGGCACTGAAGCTTTCTTT.